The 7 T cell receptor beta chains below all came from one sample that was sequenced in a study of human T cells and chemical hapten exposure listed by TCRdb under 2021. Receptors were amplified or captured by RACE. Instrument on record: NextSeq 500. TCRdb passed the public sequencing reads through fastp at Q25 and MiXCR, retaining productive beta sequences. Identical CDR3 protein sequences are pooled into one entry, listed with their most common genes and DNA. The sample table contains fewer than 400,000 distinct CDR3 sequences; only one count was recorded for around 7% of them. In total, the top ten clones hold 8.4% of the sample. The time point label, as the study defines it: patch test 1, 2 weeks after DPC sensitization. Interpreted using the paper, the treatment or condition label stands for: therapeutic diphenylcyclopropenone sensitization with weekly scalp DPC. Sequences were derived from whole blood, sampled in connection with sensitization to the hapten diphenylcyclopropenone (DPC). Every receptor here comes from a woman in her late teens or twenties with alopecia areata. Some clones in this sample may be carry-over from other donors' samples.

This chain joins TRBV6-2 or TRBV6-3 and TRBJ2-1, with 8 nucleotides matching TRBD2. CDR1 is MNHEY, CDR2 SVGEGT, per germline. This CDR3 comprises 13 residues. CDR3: CAVAGGEYNEQFF. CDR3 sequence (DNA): TGTGCAGTGGCGGGGGGAGAATACAATGAGCAGTTCTTC.

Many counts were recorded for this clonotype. The CDR3: CASSQDGVAGVPDTQYF. The DNA for the CDR3 is TGCGCCAGCAGCCAAGATGGAGTAGCGGGGGTCCCAGATACGCAGTATTTT. The chain couples TRBV4-3 to TRBJ2-3; TRBD2 agrees at 9 bases. CDR3 length equals 17 residues. V shed 0 bases, J shed 4 bases, and the junction held 8 bases outside the gene matches. Per the germline V gene, CDR1 is LGHNA and CDR2 is YSLEER.

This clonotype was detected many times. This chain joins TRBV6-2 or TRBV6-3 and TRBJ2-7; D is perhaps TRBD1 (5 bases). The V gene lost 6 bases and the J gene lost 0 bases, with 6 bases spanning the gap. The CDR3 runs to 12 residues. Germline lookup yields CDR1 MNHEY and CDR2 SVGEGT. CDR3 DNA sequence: TGTGCCAGCAGAGACAGCTCCTACGAGCAGTACTTC. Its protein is CASRDSSYEQYF.

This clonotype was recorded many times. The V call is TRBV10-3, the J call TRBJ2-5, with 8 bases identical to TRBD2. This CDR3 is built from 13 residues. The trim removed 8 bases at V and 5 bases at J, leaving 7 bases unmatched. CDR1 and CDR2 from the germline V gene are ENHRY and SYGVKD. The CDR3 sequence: CAISTSGEETQYF. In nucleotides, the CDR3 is TGTGCCATCTCTACTAGCGGAGAGGAGACCCAGTACTTC.

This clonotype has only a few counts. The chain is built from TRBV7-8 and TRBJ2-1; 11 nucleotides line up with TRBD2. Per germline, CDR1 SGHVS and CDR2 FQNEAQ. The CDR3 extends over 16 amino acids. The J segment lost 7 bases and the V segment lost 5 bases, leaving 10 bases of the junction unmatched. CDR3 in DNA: TGTGCCAGCAGCCCGCGTAGCGGGGGGGCCGGGAATGAGCAGTTCTTC. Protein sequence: CASSPRSGGAGNEQFF.

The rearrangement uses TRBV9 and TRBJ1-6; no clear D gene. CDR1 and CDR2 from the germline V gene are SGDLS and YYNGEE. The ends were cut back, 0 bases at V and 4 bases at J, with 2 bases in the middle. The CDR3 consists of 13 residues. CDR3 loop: CASSVGYNSPLHF. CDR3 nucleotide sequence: TGTGCCAGCAGCGTAGGATATAATTCACCCCTCCACTTT.

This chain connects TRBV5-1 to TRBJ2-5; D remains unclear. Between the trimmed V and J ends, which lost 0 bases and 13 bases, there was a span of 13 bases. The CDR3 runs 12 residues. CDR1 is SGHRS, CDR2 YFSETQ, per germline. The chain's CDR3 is CASSLGAAELYF. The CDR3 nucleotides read TGCGCCAGCAGCTTGGGGGCGGCAGAATTGTACTTC.